A single sample gave rise to the 7 T cell receptor beta chains below, sequenced in a study of cytomegalovirus exposure and HLA in healthy donors. In the PCR, 60 Vbeta and 13 Jbeta primers were used. Repertoires were generated with immunoSEQ multiplex PCR, while TCRdb's copy carries only in-frame clones and drops some. The specimen's table records 100,000 to 150,000 clones. Sequencing used PBMCs. The receptor set was obtained from a middle-aged woman in good health and CMV-seronegative.

The rearrangement uses TRBV27 and TRBJ2-5; 10 bases map to TRBD1. Germline V gene data show CDR1 as MNHEY and CDR2 as SMNVEV (reference sequence). The CDR3 totals 15 residues. Trimming at V came to 5 bases and at J to 5 bases, leaving 8 bases not matched to a gene. CDR3 sequence reads: CASSPRTGGAETQYF. CDR3 nucleotides: TGTGCCAGCAGTCCAAGGACAGGGGGAGCGGAGACCCAGTACTTC.

V and J are TRBV28 and TRBJ2-3; D may be TRBD1 (5 bases). V was clipped by 1 base and J by 3 bases, with 17 bases between them. The germline CDR1 and CDR2 sequences are MDHEN and SYDVKM. The CDR3 runs 17 residues. The CDR3 sequence is CASSLLGLLVVTDTQYF. DNA for the CDR3: TGTGCCAGCAGTTTATTGGGGCTTTTAGTTGTGACAGATACGCAGTATTTT.

The J gene is TRBJ1-1, the V gene TRBV28, with D uncertain. The germline V and J ends were trimmed by 6 bases and 1 base, with 6 bases remaining between them. The CDR3 contains 12 residues. From germline, CDR1 is MDHEN and CDR2 SYDVKM. The DNA of the CDR3 is TGTGCCAGCAGATACTGGAACACTGAAGCTTTCTTT. Amino acids: CASRYWNTEAFF.

The chain links TRBV2 to TRBJ2-7, with D perhaps matching TRBD2 (6 bases). Deletions cut 0 bases from V and 12 bases from J, with 15 bases between. CDR1 is SNHLY and CDR2 is FYNNEI in the germline V gene. The CDR3 is 13 residues long. Written as DNA, the CDR3 is TGTGCCAGCAGTGAAGCTCGGCCAAGCGGGCGGTACTTC. Protein product: CASSEARPSGRYF.

The chain links TRBV5-1 to TRBJ2-7, with 8 bases matching TRBD1. V was pared by 3 bases and J by 0 bases, with 11 bases of the junction left unmatched. This CDR3 is built from 17 residues. In germline, CDR1 is SGHRS, CDR2 YFSETQ. The CDR3 region is CASSSKGQASHSYEQYF. CDR3 DNA sequence: TGCGCCAGCAGCTCAAAGGGACAGGCCTCTCACTCCTACGAGCAGTACTTC.

V is TRBV6-1 and J is TRBJ1-4, with 7 bases identical to TRBD1. CDR1 and CDR2 (germline): MNHNS, SASEGT. The length of the CDR3 is 15 residues. With V trimmed by 4 bases and J by 5 bases, 7 bases remained unmatched. CDR3 coding DNA: TGTGCCAGCAGTGGGGGGGACAGTGGAAATGAAAAACTGTTTTTT. It codes for CASSGGDSGNEKLFF.

This chain joins TRBV4-3 and TRBJ1-6; TRBD1 matches at 11 bases. Germline-derived CDR1 and CDR2 are LGHNA and YSLEER. The V segment lost 4 bases and the J segment 8 bases; nucleotides outside the gene matches: 4. This CDR3 comprises 15 residues. CDR3 protein: CASSLKGQGDSPLHF. The CDR3 DNA reads TGCGCCAGCAGCCTGAAGGGACAGGGGGATTCACCCCTCCACTTT.